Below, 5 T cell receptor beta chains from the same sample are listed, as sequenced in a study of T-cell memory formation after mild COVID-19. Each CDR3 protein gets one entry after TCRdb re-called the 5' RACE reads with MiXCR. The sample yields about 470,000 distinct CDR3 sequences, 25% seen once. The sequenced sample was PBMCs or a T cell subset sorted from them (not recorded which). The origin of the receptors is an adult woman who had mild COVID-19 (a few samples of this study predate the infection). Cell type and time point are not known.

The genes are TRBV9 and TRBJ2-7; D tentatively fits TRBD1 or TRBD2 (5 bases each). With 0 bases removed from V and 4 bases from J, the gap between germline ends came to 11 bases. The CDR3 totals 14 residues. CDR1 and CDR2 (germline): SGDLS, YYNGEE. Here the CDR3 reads CASSVDLGEYEQYF. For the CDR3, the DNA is TGTGCCAGCAGCGTAGATTTGGGGGAGTACGAGCAGTACTTC. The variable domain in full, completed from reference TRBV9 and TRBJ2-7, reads DSGVTQTPKHLITATGQRVTLRCSPRSGDLSVYWYQQSLDQGLQFLIQYYNGEERAKGNILERFSAQQFPDLHSELNLSSLELGDSALYFCASSVDLGEYEQYFGPGTRLTVT.

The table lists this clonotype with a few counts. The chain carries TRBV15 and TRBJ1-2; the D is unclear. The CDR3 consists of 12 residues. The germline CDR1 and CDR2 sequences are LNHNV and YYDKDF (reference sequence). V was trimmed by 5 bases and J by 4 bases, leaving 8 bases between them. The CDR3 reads CATSGASYGYTF. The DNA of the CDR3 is TGTGCCACCAGCGGCGCGTCCTATGGCTACACCTTC. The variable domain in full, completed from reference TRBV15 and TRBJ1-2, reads DAMVIQNPRYQVTQFGKPVTLSCSQTLNHNVMYWYQQKSSQAPKLLFHYYDKDFNNEADTPDNFQSRRPNTSFCFLDIRSPGLGDTAMYLCATSGASYGYTFGSGTRLTVV.

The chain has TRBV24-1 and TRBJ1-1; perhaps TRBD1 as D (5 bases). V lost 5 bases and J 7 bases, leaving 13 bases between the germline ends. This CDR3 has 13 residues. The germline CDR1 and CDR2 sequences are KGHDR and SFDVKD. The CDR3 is CATSVHGGDEAFF. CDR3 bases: TGTGCCACCAGTGTTCATGGGGGAGATGAAGCTTTCTTT.

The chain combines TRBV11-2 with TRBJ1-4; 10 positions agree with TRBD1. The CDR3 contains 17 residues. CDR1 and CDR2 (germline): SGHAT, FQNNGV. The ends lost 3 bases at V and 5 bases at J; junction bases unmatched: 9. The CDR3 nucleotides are TGTGCCAGCAGCTTTTTGGGACAGGGGATCTCAAATGAAAAACTGTTTTTT. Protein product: CASSFLGQGISNEKLFF.

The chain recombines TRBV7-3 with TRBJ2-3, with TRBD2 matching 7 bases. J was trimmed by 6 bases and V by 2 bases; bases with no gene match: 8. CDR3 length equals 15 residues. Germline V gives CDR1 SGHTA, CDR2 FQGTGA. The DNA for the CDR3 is TGTGCCAGCAGCTTAGGGGGAGGGCTCCCGGATACGCAGTATTTT. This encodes CASSLGGGLPDTQYF. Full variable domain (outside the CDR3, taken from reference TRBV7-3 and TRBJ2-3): GAGVSQTPSNKVTEKGKYVELRCDPISGHTALYWYRQSLGQGPEFLIYFQGTGAADDSGLPNDRFFAVRPEGSVSTLKIQRTERGDSAVYLCASSLGGGLPDTQYFGPGTRLTVL.